This TCR beta chain was recorded in a study of blood T cell repertoires in COVID-19. Study background: The United States, Italy and Spain provided the acute and convalescent COVID-19 samples. From T cells, B-cell-depleted T cells, or PBMCs came the material, which was cDNA or gDNA.

Under the authors' procedure: Reference gene primer amplification yielded estimated nucleated cell counts. TCRdb's copy holds only in-frame clones and misses some; the assay was immunoSEQ multiplex PCR. That table supplies the V and J calls and clone size; D and trimming were determined from the DNA. The sample carries over 400,000 clones, 70% to 90% recorded once. The source material was peripheral blood. This clonotype was obtained from a human donor in a cohort sampled during active COVID-19.

The CDR3 DNA follows: TGTGCCAGCAGCTCCGCCGGGGAGGTATTCACAGATACGCAGTATTTT. This codes for CASSSAGEVFTDTQYF. This sequence joins TRBV9 and TRBJ2-3; D perhaps matches TRBD2 (6 bases). This CDR3 contains 16 residues. Germline V gene data show CDR1 as SGDLS and CDR2 as YYNGEE. V was clipped by 4 bases and J by 2 bases, with 17 bases between them.